These 12 T cell receptor beta chains were all obtained from the same sample, sequenced in a study of cytomegalovirus exposure and HLA in healthy donors. Researchers ran the PCR with 60 Vbeta and 13 Jbeta primers. TCRdb keeps only in-frame clones here, not all; method: immunoSEQ multiplex PCR. The listing contains some 110,000 clones. Material: PBMCs. Receptor source: a man younger than 40 in good health and CMV-seronegative.

The chain links TRBV7-9 to TRBJ1-3; D is ambiguous. Trimming shortened V by 4 bases and J by 0 bases, and 7 bases separated the two germline ends. Germline CDR1 SEHNR, CDR2 FQNEAQ (reference sequence). The CDR3 is 14 residues long. CDR3: CASSSTASGNTIYF. The CDR3 DNA follows: TGTGCCAGCAGCTCTACAGCCTCTGGAAACACCATATATTTT.

V gene TRBV5-4 combines with J gene TRBJ2-6; the D gene is possibly TRBD1 (6 bases). This CDR3 contains 13 residues. The V and J ends lost 4 bases and 13 bases respectively, with 15 bases between them. Germline V gene lookup returns CDR1 SGHNT and CDR2 YYREEE (reference sequence). The CDR3 is CASSDNRVRVLTF. The CDR3 region has the DNA TGTGCCAGCAGCGATAACAGGGTCAGGGTCCTGACTTTC.

CDR3 DNA sequence: TGTGCCATCAGTGTCGCAGGTGACGAGCAGTACTTC. Translation: CAISVAGDEQYF. V gene TRBV10-3 combines with J gene TRBJ2-5; D uncertain. With the DNA end fitting TRBJ2-7 better, the J assignment may be wrong. Germline CDR1 reads ENHRY; CDR2 reads SYGVKD. The CDR3 consists of 12 residues.

This chain links TRBV7-6 with TRBJ2-3; 9 bases map to TRBD1. The CDR3 has 16 residues. CDR1 SGHVS and CDR2 FNYEAQ come from the germline V gene. V was pared by 3 bases and J by 1 base, with 5 bases of the junction left unmatched. CDR3 bases: TGTGCCAGCAGCTTCAACAGGGGGCAGCGCACAGATACGCAGTATTTT. Its protein is CASSFNRGQRTDTQYF.

The chain links TRBV5-4 to TRBJ2-6, with TRBD1 as a possible D gene (6 bases). The CDR3 length is 15 residues. V lost 2 bases and J 4 bases, leaving 10 bases between the germline ends. Germline V gene sequence: CDR1 SGHNT, CDR2 YYREEE (reference sequence). The CDR3, as DNA: TGTGCCAGCAGCTTTCCTGGGACAGGGGCCAACGTCCTGACTTTC. Translating it yields CASSFPGTGANVLTF.

This chain connects TRBV25-1 to TRBJ1-4, with D possibly matching TRBD1 (5 bases). This CDR3 comprises 16 residues. CDR1 MGHDK and CDR2 SYGVNS come from the germline V gene. V lost 3 bases and J lost 0, with 11 bases in between. CDR3 residues: CASSEMTDATNEKLFF. Written as DNA, the CDR3 is TGTGCCAGCAGTGAGATGACAGATGCAACTAATGAAAAACTGTTTTTT.

The rearrangement uses TRBV5-6 and TRBJ1-1; TRBD1 agrees at 11 bases. The CDR3 has 16 amino acids. With 1 base clipped from V and 5 bases from J, the junction kept 7 bases outside the gene matches. The germline V gene has CDR1 SGHDT and CDR2 YYEEEE. CDR3: CASSLLGQGGGTEAFF. DNA for the CDR3: TGTGCCAGCAGCTTGTTGGGACAGGGGGGAGGTACTGAAGCTTTCTTT.

The chain couples TRBV21-1 to TRBJ2-7; the D call TRBD2 from the table was never checked on the DNA. TRBV21-1 is a pseudogene locus. The CDR3 has 13 amino acids. The CDR3 DNA is TGTGCCGGCAGCAAACGCGGGAGGTACGAGCAGTACTTC. This sequence encodes CAGSKRGRYEQYF.

This sequence joins TRBV30 and TRBJ1-5; TRBD1 is a possible D gene (5 bases). The V gene lost 0 bases and the J gene lost 5 bases, with 11 bases spanning the gap. The germline CDR1 and CDR2 sequences are GTSNPN and SVGIG (reference sequence). The CDR3 has 14 residues. The CDR3 here is CAWSVSGGDQPQHF. The DNA for the CDR3 is TGTGCCTGGAGTGTCTCGGGGGGGGATCAGCCCCAGCATTTT.

The chain combines TRBV9 with TRBJ2-3; D might be TRBD2 (6 bases). The germline V and J ends were trimmed by 4 bases and 1 base, with 10 bases remaining between them. This CDR3 has 14 amino acids. In germline, CDR1 is SGDLS, CDR2 YYNGEE. CDR3 amino acids: CASSPGGGTDTQYF. In nucleotides, the CDR3 is TGTGCCAGCAGCCCTGGCGGGGGCACAGATACGCAGTATTTT.

This chain joins TRBV11-2 and TRBJ2-7; 7 bases are shared with TRBD2. Germline assignment: CDR1 SGHAT and CDR2 FQNNGV. The CDR3 has 15 residues. The V and J ends lost 1 base and 2 bases, in that order; junction bases with no gene match: 5. The CDR3 region has the DNA TGTGCCAGCAGCTTAGTAGCCGGGAGGACCTACGAGCAGTACTTC. Its protein product is CASSLVAGRTYEQYF.

The genes are TRBV4-1 and TRBJ2-5; 7 positions agree with TRBD1. The J call may be wrong; the DNA end is better matched by TRBJ2-7. The CDR3 length is 14 residues. Germline values: CDR1 MGHRA, CDR2 YSYEKL. As DNA, the CDR3 is TGCGCCAGCAGCCAAGATGCAGGGGGCTACGAGCAGTACTTC. It translates to CASSQDAGGYEQYF.